This T cell receptor (beta chain) was captured in a study of monozygotic twins with inflammatory bowel disease. CDR1 KGHSH and CDR2 LQKENI come from the germline V gene. The CDR3 spans 13 residues. Via template switching, UMIs carrying a 6-nucleotide sample barcode were introduced. After re-calling the 5' RACE reads, TCRdb lists one entry per CDR3 protein, DNA absent. The repertoire shows fewer than 350,000 distinct CDR3 sequences; the top ten hold 2% to 2.5%. The receptor comes from a human donor with ulcerative colitis or Crohn's disease, or a healthy co-twin of an affected twin (not recorded which). This rearrangement joins TRBV18 to TRBJ2-7. The specimen sequenced was blood. CDR3 residues: CASSPRLGDEQYF.